Listed below are T cell receptor beta chains from one sample, sequenced in a study of cytomegalovirus exposure and HLA in healthy donors. The data were produced by immunoSEQ multiplex PCR, yet TCRdb's version contains in-frame clones alone and is incomplete. The profile shows 90,000 to 130,000 clones, roughly 80% of them singletons. The sequenced material came from PBMCs. The receptors were gathered from a man aged 25 to 40 in good health and CMV-seropositive. Each CDR3 is given with its conserved first and last residue. Fields, in order: CDR3 DNA, CDR3 protein, J gene, clone size, D gene, V gene. A D gene is named only where the DNA matches it firmly. Rows give clone size only sometimes, using once, few, many, or a class for an expanded clone.

CDR3 DNA: TGTGCCAGCAGCCCCGGGAGGGTACTAGGTGAAAAACTGTTTTTT; CDR3 protein: CASSPGRVLGEKLFF; J gene: TRBJ1-4; clone size: once; D gene: NA; V gene: TRBV5-4
CDR3 DNA: TGTGCCAGCAGTGCCCTTGCGGGGGAGGGCACTGAAGCTTTCTTT; CDR3 protein: CASSALAGEGTEAFF; J gene: TRBJ1-1; clone size: few; D gene: NA; V gene: TRBV6-4
CDR3 DNA: TGTGCCAGCAGCTTGAGGGGGGGCGCTGAAGCTTTCTTT; CDR3 protein: CASSLRGGAEAFF; J gene: TRBJ1-1; clone size: NA; D gene: NA; V gene: TRBV5-4
CDR3 DNA: TGTGCCAGCAGCTTAGGGAGTGCGGGGGGGTACGAGCAGTACTTC; CDR3 protein: CASSLGSAGGYEQYF; J gene: TRBJ2-7; clone size: NA; D gene: TRBD2; V gene: TRBV11-2
CDR3 DNA: TGTGCCAGCAGCTTAGTATCGGGAGCGGATACGCAGTATTTT; CDR3 protein: CASSLVSGADTQYF; J gene: TRBJ2-3; clone size: NA; D gene: NA; V gene: TRBV7-2
CDR3 DNA: TGCGCCAGCACTCCCAGACTAGCGGGGTCCAATGAGCAGTTCTTC; CDR3 protein: CASTPRLAGSNEQFF; J gene: TRBJ2-1; clone size: NA; D gene: TRBD2; V gene: TRBV5-1
CDR3 DNA: TGCAGCGTCGAGGGACTAGCGGGAGAGGGTTCGGAGACCCAGTACTTC; CDR3 protein: CSVEGLAGEGSETQYF; J gene: TRBJ2-5; clone size: NA; D gene: TRBD2; V gene: TRBV29-1
CDR3 DNA: TGTGCCAGCAGTGAAGCGTCGGGGGTCCATGAAAAACTGTTTTTT; CDR3 protein: CASSEASGVHEKLFF; J gene: TRBJ1-4; clone size: NA; D gene: NA; V gene: TRBV6-1
CDR3 DNA: TGTGCCTCATGGAGGGCTGGGGCCAACGTCCTGACTTTC; CDR3 protein: CASWRAGANVLTF; J gene: TRBJ2-6; clone size: NA; D gene: NA; V gene: TRBV27
CDR3 DNA: TGTGCCAGCAGTTTAGGAGGGAGGGGGATTTTTCCCTATGGCTACACCTTC; CDR3 protein: CASSLGGRGIFPYGYTF; J gene: TRBJ1-2; clone size: few; D gene: NA; V gene: TRBV28
CDR3 DNA: TGCGCCAGCAGCTTGGGACAGGGGGCTTTCAATGAGCAGTTCTTC; CDR3 protein: CASSLGQGAFNEQFF; J gene: TRBJ2-1; clone size: NA; D gene: TRBD1; V gene: TRBV5-1
CDR3 DNA: TGTGCCAGCAGCTATCTTAGCGGATCCTACAATGAGCAGTTCTTC; CDR3 protein: CASSYLSGSYNEQFF; J gene: TRBJ2-1; clone size: once; D gene: NA; V gene: TRBV9
CDR3 DNA: TGTGCCTGGATGAAGGGGTTGAACACTGAAGCTTTCTTT; CDR3 protein: CAWMKGLNTEAFF; J gene: TRBJ1-1; clone size: NA; D gene: NA; V gene: TRBV30
CDR3 DNA: TGTGCCAGCAGCCCTCGGGAGGGGGCGCGGTTCACCGGGGAGCTGTTTTTT; CDR3 protein: CASSPREGARFTGELFF; J gene: TRBJ2-2; clone size: NA; D gene: NA; V gene: TRBV11-3
CDR3 DNA: TGCGCCAGCAGCTTCGGGACAGGGGGCTTTGACACTGAAGCTTTCTTT; CDR3 protein: CASSFGTGGFDTEAFF; J gene: TRBJ1-1; clone size: NA; D gene: TRBD1; V gene: TRBV5-1
CDR3 DNA: TGTGCCAGCAGCTTTGACAGGGGAGAGACCCAGTACTTC; CDR3 protein: CASSFDRGETQYF; J gene: TRBJ2-5; clone size: once; D gene: TRBD1; V gene: TRBV7-6
CDR3 DNA: TGTGCCAGCAGCTCGGGGAGGACTAGCGGGAGCGAAAATGAGCAGTTCTTC; CDR3 protein: CASSSGRTSGSENEQFF; J gene: TRBJ2-1; clone size: NA; D gene: TRBD2; V gene: TRBV11-1
CDR3 DNA: TGTGCCAGCAGCGCGGGACAGTCCTACGAGCAGTACTTC; CDR3 protein: CASSAGQSYEQYF; J gene: TRBJ2-7; clone size: NA; D gene: NA; V gene: TRBV11-2
CDR3 DNA: TGTGCCAGCAGTTACCCCCCTAGCGGGAGGAAATCCTACAATGAGCAGTTCTTC; CDR3 protein: CASSYPPSGRKSYNEQFF; J gene: TRBJ2-1; clone size: NA; D gene: TRBD2; V gene: TRBV28
CDR3 DNA: TGCGCCAGCAGCACCTCCGGGACAGGGGAATCACCCCTCCACTTT; CDR3 protein: CASSTSGTGESPLHF; J gene: TRBJ1-6; clone size: NA; D gene: TRBD1; V gene: TRBV5-1
CDR3 DNA: TGTGCCAGCAGTTTATTTCCGGAGTTATTGAACACTGAAGCTTTCTTT; CDR3 protein: CASSLFPELLNTEAFF; J gene: TRBJ1-1; clone size: few; D gene: NA; V gene: TRBV27
CDR3 DNA: TGTGCCAGCAGTGAACCGGCAGGTTCAGCTTTCTTT; CDR3 protein: CASSEPAGSAFF; J gene: TRBJ1-1; clone size: NA; D gene: NA; V gene: TRBV6-1